The 32 T cell receptor beta chains given below trace back to one sample, sequenced in a study of blood T cells in healthy people across ages. A sample-barcoded 5' primer and a J-beta primer mix were used in a second PCR of roughly 7 to 11 cycles. MiXCR, run by TCRdb on the 5' RACE reads, gives a single entry per CDR3 protein. The sample lists about 720,000 distinct CDR3 sequences; around a fifth were seen once. Sequencing was carried out using blood. The receptors derive from a man in his 70s in good health.

This clonotype was seen a few times. The V call is TRBV11-2, the J call TRBJ2-4; D perhaps matches TRBD2 (5 bases). The CDR3 totals 16 residues. Per germline, CDR1 SGHAT and CDR2 FQNNGV. V dropped 5 bases and J dropped 0 bases, with 14 bases sitting between them. The CDR3 loop is CASSRPGSLAKNIQYF. The CDR3 DNA reads as TGTGCCAGCAGCCGCCCGGGGTCTCTAGCCAAAAACATTCAGTACTTC.

This clonotype was found a few times. This chain uses TRBV7-2 with TRBJ2-2; D not certain. Germline V gives CDR1 SGHTA, CDR2 FQGNSA. With 0 bases removed from V and 8 bases from J, the gap between germline ends came to 1 base. The CDR3 is 11 amino acids. The CDR3 spells CASSLAGELFF. The CDR3 coding sequence is TGTGCCAGCAGCTTAGCAGGGGAGCTGTTTTTT.

This clonotype turned up a few times. The rearrangement uses TRBV9 and TRBJ1-1; 11 nucleotides agree with TRBD1. Trimming removed 0 bases from V and 10 bases from J; junction bases left unmatched: 11. The CDR3 spans 16 residues. Germline CDR1 SGDLS, CDR2 YYNGEE. CDR3 coding DNA: TGTGCCAGCAGCGTAGAGAGGACAGGGGGCGGCTCTGGAGCTTTCTTT. Its protein product is CASSVERTGGGSGAFF.

The chain employs TRBV5-1 and TRBJ2-6; D gene ambiguous. The CDR3 totals 16 residues. Germline V gene lookup returns CDR1 SGHRS and CDR2 YFSETQ. The V and J ends lost 2 bases and 1 base respectively, with 10 bases between them. Written as DNA, the CDR3 is TGCGCCAGCAGCTTTCCACTCACATCTGGGGCCAACGTCCTGACTTTC. As protein: CASSFPLTSGANVLTF.

The table lists this clonotype with many counts. At one end the junction does not follow the germline gene, possibly because of a read error. The V call is TRBV7-3, the J call TRBJ2-1; a weak D match, TRBD2 (6 bases). The germline gives CDR1 SGHTA, CDR2 FQGTGA. This CDR3 contains 14 residues. Here the CDR3 DNA reads TGCGCCAGCAGCTTGGGGGGAACCTACAATGAGCAGTTCTTC. Translating it yields CASSLGGTYNEQFF.

This clonotype was counted between two and nine times. This chain uses TRBV19 with TRBJ1-4; D is unresolved. Germline V gene data show CDR1 as LNHDA and CDR2 as SQIVND (reference sequence). Trimming shortened V by 2 bases and J by 4 bases, and 11 bases separated the two germline ends. This CDR3 region has 15 residues. CDR3 region: CASSIPSEYNEKLFF. CDR3 nucleotide sequence: TGTGCCAGTAGTATACCCTCTGAGTATAATGAAAAACTGTTTTTT.

The chain couples TRBV7-8 to TRBJ2-5; possibly TRBD1 for D (5 bases). Trimming shortened V by 2 bases and J by 5 bases, and 12 bases separated the two germline ends. Germline V gene sequence: CDR1 SGHVS, CDR2 FQNEAQ. CDR3 length equals 14 residues. Written as DNA, the CDR3 is TGTGCCAGCAGCTTAAACAGGCGACGGGAGACCCAGTACTTC. Translation: CASSLNRRRETQYF. Complete variable domain (other parts from reference TRBV7-8 and TRBJ2-5): GAGVSQSPRYKVAKRGQDVALRCDPISGHVSLFWYQQALGQGPEFLTYFQNEAQLDKSGLPSDRFFAERPEGSVSTLKIQRTQQEDSAVYLCASSLNRRRETQYFGPGTRLLVL.

The rearrangement links TRBV4-2 to TRBJ2-5; TRBD2 matches at 10 bases. Unmatched junction bases numbered 2, after V lost 0 bases and J lost 1 base. Germline V gene lookup returns CDR1 LGHNA and CDR2 YNFKEQ. The CDR3 contains 16 residues. The CDR3: CASSQDSGGTQETQYF. In nucleotides, the CDR3 is TGTGCCAGCAGCCAAGATAGCGGGGGGACCCAAGAGACCCAGTACTTC.

The V and J genes are TRBV7-2 and TRBJ2-1, with D uncertain. This CDR3 is 13 amino acids long. Trimming left V 1 base short and J 10 bases short, with 11 bases between. The germline V gene has CDR1 SGHTA and CDR2 FQGNSA. CDR3 sequence (DNA): TGTGCCAGCAGCTTAGGTTTTGGGCTGGAGCAGTTCTTC. Amino acids: CASSLGFGLEQFF.

In this sample, this clonotype turned up once. The chain combines TRBV28 with TRBJ1-5; D unresolved. V was pared by 3 bases and J by 4 bases, with 19 bases between. The germline gives CDR1 MDHEN, CDR2 SYDVKM. The CDR3 runs to 17 residues. The DNA of the CDR3 is TGTGCCAGCAGTTTGGGTTTCGTTAGCGGGAGTAATCAGCCCCAGCATTTT. Translation: CASSLGFVSGSNQPQHF.

Note on this clonotype: The junction differs from germline at one of its ends, possibly a read error. The chain combines TRBV7-2 with TRBJ2-3; 8 nucleotides match TRBD2. Germline CDR1 and CDR2: SGHTA and FQGNSA. The CDR3 loop spans 15 amino acids. The CDR3 here is CANSSQAGGTDTQYF. The CDR3 bases are TGTGCCAACAGCTCACAAGCGGGGGGCACAGATACGCAGTATTTT.

This clonotype appeared a few times. The chain has TRBV29-1 and TRBJ1-2; unclear D gene. Trimming took off 1 base at V and 0 bases at J, with 12 bases between the two ends. Germline assignment: CDR1 SQVTM and CDR2 ANQGSEA. CDR3 length: 15 residues. The CDR3: CSVEGRYQTNYGYTF. The CDR3, as DNA: TGCAGCGTTGAAGGACGGTACCAAACTAACTATGGCTACACCTTC.

The chain couples TRBV18 to TRBJ2-3; 8 bases map to TRBD2. The CDR3 totals 15 residues. With V trimmed by 3 bases and J by 4 bases, 6 bases remained unmatched. CDR1 is KGHSH and CDR2 is LQKENI in the germline V gene. Written as DNA, the CDR3 is TGTGCCAGCTCACCCCGACTAGCGCTCCCAGATACGCAGTATTTT. It codes for CASSPRLALPDTQYF.

This clonotype was seen only a few times. V and J are TRBV7-3 and TRBJ1-1, with D tentatively TRBD1 (5 bases). Germline V gene sequence: CDR1 SGHTA, CDR2 FQGTGA. The CDR3 runs 14 residues. The ends were cut back, 0 bases at V and 6 bases at J, with 11 bases in the middle. CDR3 sequence: CASSLTLGPAEAFF. Written as DNA, the CDR3 is TGTGCCAGCAGCTTAACGTTGGGGCCGGCTGAAGCTTTCTTT.

The V gene is TRBV4-1, the J gene TRBJ2-1, with TRBD1 matching 9 bases. Unmatched junction bases numbered 21, after V lost 1 base and J lost 5 bases. CDR3 length: 21 amino acids. Germline CDR1 is MGHRA and CDR2 is YSYEKL. DNA of the CDR3: TGCGCCAGCAGCCAAGGGGCCCTCCGGGACAGGGCCTCTTTACCCAACAATGAGCAGTTCTTC. Residues: CASSQGALRDRASLPNNEQFF.

A few counts support this clonotype. This chain joins TRBV5-5 and TRBJ2-4; no reliable D call. The CDR3 is 14 residues long. V shed 1 base and J shed 8 bases, with 13 bases lying between them. CDR1 and CDR2 (germline): SGHKS, YYEKEE (reference sequence). The CDR3 loop is CASSLTWGSDIQYF. The CDR3 nucleotides are TGTGCCAGCAGCTTGACGTGGGGATCCGACATTCAGTACTTC. Filled out from reference TRBV5-5 and TRBJ2-4, the complete variable domain reads DAGVTQSPTHLIKTRGQQVTLRCSPISGHKSVSWYQQVLGQGPQFIFQYYEKEERGRGNFPDRFSARQFPNYSSELNVNALLLGDSALYLCASSLTWGSDIQYFGAGTRLSVL.

This clonotype was picked up a small number of times. V and J are TRBV6-5 and TRBJ2-5, with a tentative D call TRBD2 (5 bases). The closer fit of TRBJ2-7 to the DNA end suggests the J call may be wrong. Germline assignment: CDR1 MNHEY and CDR2 SVGAGI. CDR3 length: 13 amino acids. DNA for the CDR3: TGTGCCAGCAGTTACTCTCGACTACACGAGCAGTACTTC. This encodes CASSYSRLHEQYF.

This clonotype was seen only once. The chain is built from TRBV14 and TRBJ1-2; D gene unclear. The ends were cut back, 0 bases at V and 4 bases at J, with 12 bases in the middle. Germline CDR1 and CDR2: SGHDN and FVKESK. CDR3 size: 15 residues. CDR3 region: CASSQDTTYFYGYTF. As DNA, the CDR3 is TGTGCCAGCAGCCAAGACACCACATACTTCTATGGCTACACCTTC.

This clonotype was observed many times. The chain couples TRBV7-9 to TRBJ2-2; D gene ambiguous. Germline-derived CDR1 and CDR2 are SEHNR and FQNEAQ (reference sequence). CDR3 length equals 16 residues. Trimming pared 0 bases from V and 0 bases from J, leaving 8 bases between. Written as DNA, the CDR3 is TGTGCCAGCAGCTTAGCAGGCGGCGCGAACACCGGGGAGCTGTTTTTT. This codes for CASSLAGGANTGELFF.

The chain carries TRBV19 and TRBJ2-2, with 8 bases fitting TRBD2. From germline, CDR1 is LNHDA and CDR2 SQIVND (reference sequence). The CDR3 loop spans 16 amino acids. The V and J ends lost 6 bases and 4 bases, in that order; junction bases with no gene match: 10. DNA of the CDR3: TGTGCCAGTAGCTACAGCGGGAGTTGGCCCACCGGGGAGCTGTTTTTT. It codes for CASSYSGSWPTGELFF.

This chain links TRBV20-1 with TRBJ2-3; D is unresolved. Trimming stripped 3 bases from V and 0 bases from J, with 7 bases between. The germline V gene has CDR1 DFQATT and CDR2 SNEGSKA (reference sequence). The CDR3 runs 13 residues. The CDR3, as DNA: TGCAGTGCTAGTGCCACTAGCACAGATACGCAGTATTTT. Translating gives CSASATSTDTQYF.

This chain joins TRBV6-6 and TRBJ2-7; 12 bases line up with TRBD2. The germline V gene has CDR1 MNHNY and CDR2 SVGAGI (reference sequence). The CDR3 contains 16 residues. With 6 bases clipped from V and 3 bases from J, the junction kept 9 bases outside the gene matches. The CDR3 sequence: CASSDDPSGRGYEQYV. Written as DNA, the CDR3 is TGTGCCAGCAGCGACGACCCTAGCGGGAGGGGCTACGAGCAGTACGTC.

This rearrangement joins TRBV6-2 or TRBV6-3 to TRBJ2-4; 9 positions agree with TRBD1. This CDR3 has 15 amino acids. The ends lost 2 bases at V and 7 bases at J; junction bases unmatched: 6. From germline, CDR1 is MNHEY and CDR2 SVGEGT. Written as DNA, the CDR3 is TGTGCCAGCAGTTACGGGGGGACAGGGTTGAACATTCAGTACTTC. Amino acids: CASSYGGTGLNIQYF.

The chain links TRBV25-1 to TRBJ1-1; TRBD1 might be the D (5 bases). The germline V gene encodes CDR1 MGHDK and CDR2 SYGVNS. This CDR3 comprises 12 residues. V was shortened by 6 bases and J by 6 bases, with 11 bases between the two germline ends. CDR3 bases: TGTGCCAGCAGCTCCCTGACAGCTGAAGCTTTCTTT. Translation: CASSSLTAEAFF.

This sequence joins TRBV5-1 and TRBJ2-2; D ambiguous. Trimming cost V 6 bases and J 6 bases, with 9 bases left between them. Germline CDR1 is SGHRS and CDR2 is YFSETQ. This CDR3 is built from 12 residues. In DNA, the CDR3 is TGCGCCAGCAATGCCGATTCCGGGGAGCTGTTTTTT. It translates to CASNADSGELFF.

The chain is built from TRBV2 and TRBJ2-1, with no clear D. Germline lookup yields CDR1 SNHLY and CDR2 FYNNEI. CDR3 length: 14 amino acids. Trimming stripped 6 bases from V and 0 bases from J, with 9 bases between. The CDR3 reads CASRAVSSYNEQFF. The CDR3 nucleotides are TGTGCCAGCAGGGCAGTTAGCTCCTACAATGAGCAGTTCTTC.

This clonotype has more than one count but fewer than ten. This chain uses TRBV7-3 with TRBJ2-3; D is uncertain. V was pared by 4 bases and J by 3 bases, with 11 bases between. Germline V gene data show CDR1 as SGHTA and CDR2 as FQGTGA. This CDR3 has 14 residues. CDR3 in DNA: TGTGCCAGCAGCTCGACCGGGCTAACAGATACGCAGTATTTT. Translated, it gives CASSSTGLTDTQYF.

This clonotype turned up a few times. This chain links TRBV7-8 with TRBJ1-1; weak D call: TRBD1 (5 bases). The CDR3 is 14 amino acids. V dropped 0 bases and J dropped 7 bases, with 12 bases sitting between them. Germline V gives CDR1 SGHVS, CDR2 FQNEAQ. The CDR3 nucleotides read TGTGCCAGCAGCTTAGCGGCAGGGCTTGGTGAAGCTTTCTTT. Its translation is CASSLAAGLGEAFF.

This clonotype appeared a few times. The chain carries TRBV19 and TRBJ2-5; D could derive from TRBD1 or TRBD2 (5 bases each). V gave up 4 bases and J gave up 1 base, with 13 bases separating them. Germline loops: CDR1 LNHDA, CDR2 SQIVND (reference sequence). The CDR3 sequence is 15 residues long. CDR3 nucleotide sequence: TGTGCCAGTAGTACTACCGGGACGTTCCAAGAGACCCAGTACTTC. This codes for CASSTTGTFQETQYF.

The chain links TRBV6-6 to TRBJ1-5; possible D gene TRBD1, 5 bases. V gave up 5 bases and J gave up 1 base, with 9 bases separating them. The germline V gene encodes CDR1 MNHNY and CDR2 SVGAGI (reference sequence). This CDR3 is 14 amino acids long. The CDR3 DNA is TGTGCCAGCAGTAGCCGGGACAGCAATCAGCCCCAGCATTTT. Its protein is CASSSRDSNQPQHF.

The sample holds a few counts of this clonotype. The chain is built from TRBV4-1 and TRBJ1-2, with 9 bases aligning to TRBD1. J gave up 8 bases and V 4 bases, and 11 bases lay outside the gene matches. In germline, CDR1 is MGHRA, CDR2 YSYEKL. This CDR3 contains 15 residues. This chain's CDR3 is CASSPQGQGSGGYTF. Written as DNA, the CDR3 is TGCGCCAGCAGCCCCCAGGGACAGGGTTCTGGCGGCTACACCTTC.

This chain joins TRBV12-3 or TRBV12-4 and TRBJ2-1; D might be TRBD2 (5 bases). This CDR3 is 15 amino acids long. V was shortened by 8 bases and J by 2 bases, with 16 bases between the two germline ends. The CDR3 nucleotides read TGTGCCAGCCAAAAGACGGCGGGCCCCTACAATGAGCAGTTCTTC. This codes for CASQKTAGPYNEQFF.